These 17 T cell receptor beta chains were all obtained from the same sample, sequenced in a study of OX40 agonist ivuxolimab in advanced cancers. Method: immunoSEQ multiplex PCR; TCRdb's copy keeps in-frame clones and lacks some. This table holds about 68,000 clones, 91% found once. The source material was CD4+ or CD8+ T cells sorted from blood, sampled in a trial of the OX40 agonist ivuxolimab. Every receptor here comes from an adult with an advanced solid tumor such as melanoma, head and neck, liver or kidney cancer.

J is TRBJ2-3 and V is TRBV5-4, with 7 bases identical to TRBD1. The CDR3 loop spans 16 amino acids. Unmatched junction bases numbered 13, after V lost 4 bases and J lost 5 bases. Looked up from germline, CDR1 is SGHNT and CDR2 is YYREEE (reference sequence). CDR3 nucleotide sequence: TGTGCCAGCAGCCAGACAACAGGGGCCACTTTAGATACGCAGTATTTT. Translation: CASSQTTGATLDTQYF.

This chain links TRBV7-9 with TRBJ2-3; D is ambiguous. V shed 2 bases and J shed 0 bases, with 6 bases lying between them. The CDR3 is 14 residues long. Germline V gives CDR1 SEHNR, CDR2 FQNEAQ (reference sequence). CDR3 nucleotide sequence: TGTGCCAGCAGCTTAACCTCTAGCACAGATACGCAGTATTTT. The encoded protein is CASSLTSSTDTQYF.

This chain links TRBV5-1 with TRBJ2-1, with 7 nucleotides matching TRBD1. Germline V gives CDR1 SGHRS, CDR2 YFSETQ. The CDR3 extends over 15 amino acids. Losses at the gene ends were 2 bases for V and 7 bases for J; bases not matched to a gene: 9. CDR3 amino acids: CASSLPQGVENEQFF. The CDR3 nucleotides read TGCGCCAGCAGCTTACCCCAGGGGGTCGAGAATGAGCAGTTCTTC. The complete variable domain, with remaining parts taken from reference TRBV5-1 and TRBJ2-1, reads KAGVTQTPRYLIKTRGQQVTLSCSPISGHRSVSWYQQTPGQGLQFLFEYFSETQRNKGNFPGRFSGRQFSNSRSEMNVSTLELGDSALYLCASSLPQGVENEQFFGPGTRLTVL.

The V gene is TRBV5-1, the J gene TRBJ2-1, with 10 bases aligning to TRBD2. J lost 6 bases, V lost 4 bases, and 10 bases had no gene match. The CDR3 runs 16 residues. CDR1 is SGHRS and CDR2 is YFSETQ in the germline V gene. The CDR3 reads CASSLELAGRGNEQFF. CDR3 sequence (DNA): TGCGCCAGCAGCCTCGAACTAGCGGGAAGGGGCAATGAGCAGTTCTTC. Looking up the rest from reference TRBV5-1 and TRBJ2-1 gives the full variable domain: KAGVTQTPRYLIKTRGQQVTLSCSPISGHRSVSWYQQTPGQGLQFLFEYFSETQRNKGNFPGRFSGRQFSNSRSEMNVSTLELGDSALYLCASSLELAGRGNEQFFGPGTRLTVL.

This clone was counted a few times. This rearrangement joins TRBV11-2 to TRBJ2-2, with 7 bases lining up with TRBD2. V lost 5 bases, J lost 7 bases, and 7 bases stayed unmatched. This CDR3 is built from 14 residues. Germline CDR1 reads SGHAT; CDR2 reads FQNNGV. The CDR3 is CASSRAGTGGELFF. The CDR3 nucleotides are TGTGCCAGCAGCAGAGCGGGGACGGGCGGGGAGCTGTTTTTT.

This sequence joins TRBV7-8 and TRBJ2-1; 7 bases are a match to TRBD1. The V segment lost 4 bases and the J segment 4 bases; nucleotides outside the gene matches: 7. CDR3 length: 15 amino acids. Germline V gene data show CDR1 as SGHVS and CDR2 as FQNEAQ. The chain's CDR3 is CASSSDRAVYNEQFF. CDR3 nucleotide sequence: TGTGCCAGCAGCTCCGACAGGGCTGTATACAATGAGCAGTTCTTC.

This clone showed up just once. V usage is TRBV28 and J usage is TRBJ2-7; TRBD1 matches 10 bases. Germline V gives CDR1 MDHEN, CDR2 SYDVKM. The CDR3 is made up of 15 amino acids. After removal of 6 bases from V and 2 bases from J, the junction contained 7 bases not matched to a gene. Here the CDR3 reads CASSLGTGATYEQYF. CDR3 coding DNA: TGTGCCAGCAGCCTTGGGACAGGGGCTACCTACGAGCAGTACTTC.

The genes are TRBV5-1 and TRBJ2-7; 12 nucleotides align to TRBD2. The CDR3 is made up of 17 amino acids. Trimming at V came to 1 base and at J to 6 bases, leaving 11 bases not matched to a gene. Per germline, CDR1 SGHRS and CDR2 YFSETQ. CDR3 region: CASSLKGLAGGAAEQYF. CDR3 coding DNA: TGCGCCAGCAGCTTGAAGGGTCTAGCGGGAGGGGCCGCCGAGCAGTACTTC.

The gene calls are TRBV10-2 and TRBJ1-4, with 9 positions matching TRBD1. CDR1 and CDR2 from the germline V gene are WSHSY and SAAADI. The CDR3 extends over 16 amino acids. J lost 2 bases, V lost 5 bases, and 6 bases had no gene match. The CDR3 coding sequence is TGCGCCAGCAGTCCCGGGACAGGGCTGACTAATGAAAAACTGTTTTTT. Its translation is CASSPGTGLTNEKLFF.

The V call is TRBV19, the J call TRBJ2-5; TRBD1 matches 8 bases. The CDR3 covers 14 residues. The ends lost 5 bases at V and 4 bases at J; junction bases unmatched: 6. Germline V gives CDR1 LNHDA, CDR2 SQIVND (reference sequence). CDR3 in amino acids: CASSPGQGGETQYF. CDR3 nucleotides: TGTGCCAGTAGTCCCGGACAGGGAGGAGAGACCCAGTACTTC.

The DNA for the CDR3 is TGTGCCAGCAGTTATATTCGGTACACCGGGGAGCTGTTTTTT. Encoded protein: CASSYIRYTGELFF. The chain employs TRBV28 and TRBJ2-2, with no clear D. Germline lookup yields CDR1 MDHEN and CDR2 SYDVKM. The germline V and J ends were trimmed by 4 bases and 3 bases, with 9 bases remaining between them. The CDR3 consists of 14 residues. Together with reference TRBV28 and TRBJ2-2, the CDR3 gives the full variable domain: DVKVTQSSRYLVKRTGEKVFLECVQDMDHENMFWYRQDPGLGLRLIYFSYDVKMKEKGDIPEGYSVSREKKERFSLILESASTNQTSMYLCASSYIRYTGELFFGEGSRLTVL.

V is TRBV6-4 and J is TRBJ2-3, with D perhaps TRBD2 (5 bases). V was trimmed by 3 bases and J by 0 bases, leaving 10 bases between them. This CDR3 comprises 15 residues. Germline V gives CDR1 MRHNA, CDR2 SNTAGT. The CDR3 bases are TGTGCCAGCAGTGAATCGGGGATTAGCACAGATACGCAGTATTTT. Translation: CASSESGISTDTQYF.

The CDR3 bases are TGTGCCATTGGAACCGAGCAGTACTTC. It translates to CAIGTEQYF. This chain joins TRBV2 and TRBJ2-7; D ambiguous. The V gene's germline CDR1 is SNHLY and CDR2 FYNNEI. V was trimmed by 10 bases and J by 6 bases, leaving 7 bases between them. The CDR3 has 9 amino acids.

The chain has TRBV7-9 and TRBJ2-5; D uncertain. Per the germline V gene, CDR1 is SEHNR and CDR2 is FQNEAQ (reference sequence). The CDR3 loop spans 12 amino acids. V lost 3 bases and J 5 bases, leaving 7 bases between the germline ends. The CDR3 DNA is TGTGCCAGCAGCTTCGAGACGGAGACCCAGTACTTC. This sequence encodes CASSFETETQYF.

This sequence joins TRBV2 and TRBJ2-1, with 8 bases identical to TRBD2. Losses at the gene ends were 4 bases for V and 2 bases for J; bases not matched to a gene: 1. The CDR3 totals 14 residues. Germline CDR1 is SNHLY and CDR2 is FYNNEI. The CDR3 DNA reads TGTGCCAGCAGTGGGGGACTAGCCTACAATGAGCAGTTCTTC. The encoded protein is CASSGGLAYNEQFF.

The chain combines TRBV7-9 with TRBJ2-5, with 7 nucleotides matching TRBD2. CDR1 is SEHNR, CDR2 FQNEAQ, per germline (reference sequence). The CDR3 loop spans 13 amino acids. The V segment lost 5 bases and the J segment 3 bases; nucleotides outside the gene matches: 3. The CDR3 reads CASSRGLKETQYF. In DNA, the CDR3 is TGTGCCAGCAGCCGGGGACTAAAAGAGACCCAGTACTTC.

This clone has just one count. V is TRBV5-1 and J is TRBJ2-2; TRBD1 matches 12 bases. With 1 base clipped from V and 7 bases from J, the junction kept 5 bases outside the gene matches. Germline lookup yields CDR1 SGHRS and CDR2 YFSETQ. CDR3 length: 16 amino acids. CDR3 sequence reads: CASSLPGQGAIGELFF. As DNA, the CDR3 is TGCGCCAGCAGCTTGCCGGGACAGGGGGCTATCGGGGAGCTGTTTTTT.